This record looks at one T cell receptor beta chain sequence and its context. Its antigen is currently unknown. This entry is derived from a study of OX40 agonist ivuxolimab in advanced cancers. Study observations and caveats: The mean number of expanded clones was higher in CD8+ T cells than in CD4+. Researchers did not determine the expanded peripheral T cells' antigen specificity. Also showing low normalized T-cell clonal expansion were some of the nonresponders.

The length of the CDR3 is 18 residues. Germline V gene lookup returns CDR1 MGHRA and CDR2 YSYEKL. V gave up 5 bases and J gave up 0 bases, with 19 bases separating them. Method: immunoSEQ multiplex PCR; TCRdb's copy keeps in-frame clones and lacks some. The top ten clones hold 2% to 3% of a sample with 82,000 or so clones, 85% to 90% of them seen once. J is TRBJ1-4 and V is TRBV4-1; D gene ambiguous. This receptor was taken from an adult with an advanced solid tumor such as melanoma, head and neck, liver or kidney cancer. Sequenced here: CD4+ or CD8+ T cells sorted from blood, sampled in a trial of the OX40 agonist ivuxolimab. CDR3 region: CASSIAPAPFATNEKLFF. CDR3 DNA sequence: TGCGCCAGCAGCATAGCCCCCGCCCCCTTTGCAACTAATGAAAAACTGTTTTTT.